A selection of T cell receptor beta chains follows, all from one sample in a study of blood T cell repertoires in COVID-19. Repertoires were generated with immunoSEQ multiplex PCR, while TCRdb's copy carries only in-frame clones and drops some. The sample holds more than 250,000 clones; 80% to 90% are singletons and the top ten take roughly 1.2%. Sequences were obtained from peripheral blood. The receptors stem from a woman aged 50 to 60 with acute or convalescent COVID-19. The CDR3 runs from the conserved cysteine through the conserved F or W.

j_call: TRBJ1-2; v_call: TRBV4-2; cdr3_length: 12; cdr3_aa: CASTFQGGGYTF
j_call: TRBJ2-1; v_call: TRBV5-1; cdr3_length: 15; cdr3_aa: CASSLYGGPTSEQFF
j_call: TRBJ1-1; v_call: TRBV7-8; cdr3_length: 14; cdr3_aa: CASSPLRGNTEAFF
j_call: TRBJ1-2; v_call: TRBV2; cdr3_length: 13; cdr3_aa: CASRAVLFYGYTF
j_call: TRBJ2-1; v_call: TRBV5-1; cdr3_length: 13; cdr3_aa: CASSYGLNNEQFF
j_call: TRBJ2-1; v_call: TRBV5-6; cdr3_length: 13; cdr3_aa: CASSLDSYNEQFF
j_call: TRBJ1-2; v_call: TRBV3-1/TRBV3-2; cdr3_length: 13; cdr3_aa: CASSQEPGQGYTF
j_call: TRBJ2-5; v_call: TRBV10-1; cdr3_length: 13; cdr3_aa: CASSTGTAETQYF
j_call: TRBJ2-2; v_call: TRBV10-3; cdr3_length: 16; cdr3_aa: CAISDMTGGKTGELFF
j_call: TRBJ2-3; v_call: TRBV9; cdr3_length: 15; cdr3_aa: CASSAGGSSTDTQYF
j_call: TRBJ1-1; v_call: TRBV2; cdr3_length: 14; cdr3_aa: CASSVGQGGTEAFF
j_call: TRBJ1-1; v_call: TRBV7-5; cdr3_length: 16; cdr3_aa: CARSSRTRQGDTEAFF
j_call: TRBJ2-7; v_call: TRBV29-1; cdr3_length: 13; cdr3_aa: CSVWTGREYEQYF